This is a list of T cell receptor beta chains from one sample in a study of blood T cell repertoires in COVID-19. Sequenced by immunoSEQ multiplex PCR; TCRdb stores in-frame clones only, minus some. The sample holds 80,000 to 95,000 clones, about 85% seen once. Sequences were obtained from peripheral blood. These receptors were obtained from a woman aged 70 to 79 with acute or convalescent COVID-19. Both conserved end residues are part of each CDR3. The D gene is left open where the match is weak. Part of the rows lack a size; the others show once, few, many or a class for expanded clones.

J,V,D,size,DNA,CDR3
TRBJ2-3,TRBV5-1,NA,NA,TGCGCCAGCAGCTTGGATCCCCTAGGGGCTACAGATACGCAGTATTTT,CASSLDPLGATDTQYF
TRBJ1-2,TRBV4-1,TRBD1,NA,TGCGCCAGCAGCCAAGAGGAGAGGACAGGGGGTAGAAACTATGGCTACACCTTC,CASSQEERTGGRNYGYTF
TRBJ2-1,TRBV24-1,TRBD2,NA,TGTGCCACCAGTGATTTTTTTGGCACTAGCGGGAGAGGGGATGAGCAGTTCTTC,CATSDFFGTSGRGDEQFF
TRBJ1-1,TRBV18,NA,NA,TGTGCCAGCTCGCAAAGCGGGCCCACTGAAGCTTTCTTT,CASSQSGPTEAFF
TRBJ1-3,TRBV9,TRBD1,NA,TGTGCCAGCAGCGTAGATCCAGGGGGGCTCGGAAACACCATATATTTT,CASSVDPGGLGNTIYF
TRBJ2-5,TRBV28,TRBD1,once,TGTGCCAGCAGTACACGACTACAGGGGCAAGAGACCCAGTACTTC,CASSTRLQGQETQYF
TRBJ2-3,TRBV3-1/TRBV3-2,TRBD2,NA,TGTGCCAGCAGCCCCGGGACTAAAGTAGGCACAGATACGCAGTATTTT,CASSPGTKVGTDTQYF
TRBJ1-3,TRBV7-2,NA,NA,TGTGCCAGCAGCTTTGACAGGCGAAACACCATATATTTT,CASSFDRRNTIYF
TRBJ1-4,TRBV5-1,NA,NA,TGCGCCAGCAGCCCCGACCCAGCGGCTAATGAAAAACTGTTTTTT,CASSPDPAANEKLFF
TRBJ1-4,TRBV6-6,NA,NA,TGTGCCAGCAGGGAGCGACAGGCAACTAATGAAAAACTGTTTTTT,CASRERQATNEKLFF
TRBJ2-1,TRBV18,TRBD2,NA,TGTGCCAGCGAAACCGGGACTAGCGGCTACAATGAGCAGTTCTTC,CASETGTSGYNEQFF
TRBJ2-2,TRBV18,TRBD1,NA,TGTGCCAGCTCAGCGAGACCCCGGACAGGGAACACCGGGGAGCTGTTTTTT,CASSARPRTGNTGELFF
TRBJ1-2,TRBV16,TRBD1,NA,TGTGCCAGCAGCGAAACAGGGGGCTCCATCTATGGCTACACCTTC,CASSETGGSIYGYTF
TRBJ1-1,TRBV4-1,NA,NA,TGCGCCAGCAGCCTGACACGGGGGGCCCGGAACACTGAAGCTTTCTTT,CASSLTRGARNTEAFF
TRBJ2-1,TRBV7-9,TRBD2,NA,TGTGCCAGCAGCCCGTTGTCGGGGACTAGCGGGGGGACTTACAATGAGCAGTTCTTC,CASSPLSGTSGGTYNEQFF
TRBJ2-1,TRBV6-5,NA,NA,TGTGCCAGCAGTTCCACCGGGACATCACAGTTCTTC,CASSSTGTSQFF
TRBJ1-1,TRBV27,NA,NA,TGTGCCAGCAGTTTATCGTGGAGGAAGGAAGCTTTCTTT,CASSLSWRKEAFF
TRBJ1-5,TRBV6-2/TRBV6-3,NA,NA,TGTGCCAGCAGTTTTCAAGGGGCAAACAATCAGCCCCAGCATTTT,CASSFQGANNQPQHF
TRBJ2-3,TRBV7-7,NA,NA,TGTGCCAGCAGCGGAGGTTTCGCTAGCACAGATACGCAGTATTTT,CASSGGFASTDTQYF
TRBJ1-1,TRBV3-1/TRBV3-2,NA,NA,TGTGCCAGCAGCCAAAAGACAGCATACATGAACACTGAAGCTTTCTTT,CASSQKTAYMNTEAFF
TRBJ2-1,TRBV6-1,NA,NA,TGTGCCAGCAGTGAACTACAGAGTCACAATGAGCAGTTCTTC,CASSELQSHNEQFF
TRBJ2-2,TRBV19,TRBD2,NA,TGTGCCAGTAGCAAGGGACTAGCGGGAGGGCCTCTATCAACCGGGGAGCTGTTTTTT,CASSKGLAGGPLSTGELFF
TRBJ1-5,TRBV19,TRBD1,NA,TGTGCCAGTAGTTTAATGGATTTTCAGGGGGTGGGTCAGCCCCAGCATTTT,CASSLMDFQGVGQPQHF
TRBJ2-1,TRBV27,TRBD1,NA,TGTGCCAGCAGTTTATATCCCCCGGACAGGGATCGAGGGGAGCAGTTCTTC,CASSLYPPDRDRGEQFF
TRBJ2-3,TRBV5-4,TRBD2,NA,TGTGCCAGCAGCCCCAGACTAGCGGGAGGGATAGATACGCAGTATTTT,CASSPRLAGGIDTQYF
TRBJ1-1,TRBV5-1,NA,NA,TGCGCCAGCAGCTTGATGCCAGGGTACGAGAACACTGAAGCTTTCTTT,CASSLMPGYENTEAFF
TRBJ2-1,TRBV27,NA,NA,TGTGCCAGCAGTTTATCGAGGACTCCTTACAATGAGCAGTTCTTC,CASSLSRTPYNEQFF
TRBJ1-2,TRBV5-5,TRBD1,NA,TGTGCCAGCAGCTTTCAGACAGGGAACTATGGCTACACCTTC,CASSFQTGNYGYTF
TRBJ1-4,TRBV5-6,TRBD1,NA,TGTGCCAGCAGTTTTGGGACAGGGATTGAAAAACTGTTTTTT,CASSFGTGIEKLFF
TRBJ1-4,TRBV4-1,NA,NA,TGCGCCAGCAGCCAAGAAAGGACAGTTACGCCTAATGAAAAACTGTTTTTT,CASSQERTVTPNEKLFF
TRBJ1-3,TRBV28,NA,NA,TGTGCCAGCAGTACCGAAGGGGATTTTGGAAACACCATATATTTT,CASSTEGDFGNTIYF
TRBJ1-6,TRBV11-3,NA,once,TGTGCCAGCAGCCTAGGACAGAATAATTCACCCCTCCACTTT,CASSLGQNNSPLHF
TRBJ2-1,TRBV11-3,NA,NA,TGTGCCAGCAGCTTAGGTATCAATGAGCAGTTCTTC,CASSLGINEQFF
TRBJ2-5,TRBV7-9,TRBD2,NA,TGTGCCAGCAGCCGTTTGCGGGAGGTCTCAGAGACCCAGTACTTC,CASSRLREVSETQYF
TRBJ1-1,TRBV10-3,TRBD1,once,TGTGCCATCAGTGACCCAACACAGGGGGCGTCTGAAGCTTTCTTT,CAISDPTQGASEAFF
TRBJ2-6,TRBV19,NA,NA,TGTGCCAGTAGTACGTCTTCCGGGACAAGTTCCCCTGGGGCCAACGTCCTGACTTTC,CASSTSSGTSSPGANVLTF
TRBJ2-3,TRBV9,TRBD2,NA,TGTGCCAGCAGCTCACTACCTCCCTGGCGGGAGCATGAGGATACGCAGTATTTT,CASSSLPPWREHEDTQYF
TRBJ2-5,TRBV11-3,NA,NA,TGTGCCAGCAGCTTACGGGGGCAAGAGACCCAGTACTTC,CASSLRGQETQYF
TRBJ2-1,TRBV6-4,NA,NA,TGTGCCAGCAGTGACTCGACTAGGGGTGAGCAGTTCTTC,CASSDSTRGEQFF
TRBJ2-2,TRBV3-1/TRBV3-2,NA,NA,TGTGCCAGCAGCCTAGTTGCCGGGGAGCTGTTTTTT,CASSLVAGELFF
TRBJ2-5,TRBV7-9,TRBD1,NA,TGTGCCAGCAGCCGATCCTACAGGGGCGAGACCCAGTACTTC,CASSRSYRGETQYF
TRBJ2-1,TRBV10-1,TRBD1,NA,TGCGCCAGCAGTGACCCCCTGAACCGGGACAGACACAATGAGCAGTTCTTC,CASSDPLNRDRHNEQFF